The 28 T cell receptor beta chains below come from one sample, sequenced in a study of cytomegalovirus exposure and HLA in healthy donors. Researchers ran the PCR with 60 Vbeta and 13 Jbeta primers. Produced via immunoSEQ multiplex PCR; TCRdb's table is partial and in-frame only. Its listing shows fewer than 85,000 clones. The sample comprised PBMCs. The receptor set was obtained from a man aged 30 to 45 in good health and CMV-seronegative.

The chain links TRBV2 to TRBJ2-7; 15 bases fit TRBD2. J lost 9 bases, V lost 5 bases, and 5 bases had no gene match. The germline V gene has CDR1 SNHLY and CDR2 FYNNEI. This CDR3 has 14 amino acids. The CDR3 reads CASSPGLAGGRQYF. CDR3 DNA: TGTGCCAGCAGTCCGGGACTAGCGGGAGGTCGGCAGTACTTC.

The chain links TRBV7-9 to TRBJ1-1; a possible D gene is TRBD1 (5 bases). Between the trimmed V and J ends, which lost 1 base and 6 bases, there was a span of 12 bases. The germline gives CDR1 SEHNR, CDR2 FQNEAQ (reference sequence). The length of the CDR3 is 14 residues. The CDR3 bases are TGTGCCAGCAGCTTAGAGTCGACAGAGTCTGAAGCTTTCTTT. This encodes CASSLESTESEAFF.

The gene calls are TRBV2 and TRBJ1-1; 8 bases fit TRBD1. V gave up 4 bases and J gave up 6 bases; unmatched junction bases: 4. CDR3 size: 13 residues. The germline gives CDR1 SNHLY, CDR2 FYNNEI. The CDR3 DNA follows: TGTGCCAGCAGTGTAGACAGGGGTTCTGAAGCTTTCTTT. Amino acid sequence: CASSVDRGSEAFF.

Here the CDR3 reads CASSSYSNEQFF. The CDR3 DNA is TGTGCCAGCAGCTCTTACTCGAATGAGCAGTTCTTC. The genes are TRBV7-6 and TRBJ2-1; D gene uncertain. The CDR3 is 12 amino acids. Germline lookup yields CDR1 SGHVS and CDR2 FNYEAQ. V lost 4 bases to trimming and J lost 7 bases, with 8 bases between them. Variable domain in full (rest from reference TRBV7-6 and TRBJ2-1): GAGVSQSPRYKVTKRGQDVALRCDPISGHVSLYWYRQALGQGPEFLTYFNYEAQQDKSGLPNDRFSAERPEGSISTLTIQRTEQRDSAMYRCASSSYSNEQFFGPGTRLTVL.

The rearrangement joins TRBV29-1 to TRBJ2-5; 11 nucleotides agree with TRBD2. Trimming at V came to 6 bases and at J to 4 bases, leaving 10 bases not matched to a gene. This CDR3 has 15 amino acids. The germline V gene has CDR1 SQVTM and CDR2 ANQGSEA. CDR3 bases: TGCAGCGTCGGACCGGGACTAGCGGCTACAGAGACCCAGTACTTC. It encodes CSVGPGLAATETQYF. The complete variable domain, with remaining parts taken from reference TRBV29-1 and TRBJ2-5, reads SAVISQKPSRDICQRGTSLTIQCQVDSQVTMMFWYRQQPGQSLTLIATANQGSEATYESGFVIDKFPISRPNLTFSTLTVSNMSPEDSSIYLCSVGPGLAATETQYFGPGTRLLVL.

The chain recombines TRBV10-3 with TRBJ1-5, with 8 nucleotides matching TRBD1. In germline, CDR1 is ENHRY, CDR2 SYGVKD. The CDR3 runs to 13 residues. Trimming took 6 bases from V and 5 from J; bases not matched to a gene: 3. In nucleotides, the CDR3 is TGTGCCATCAGGGACAGGGATGATCAGCCCCAGCATTTT. Its protein product is CAIRDRDDQPQHF.

The rearrangement uses TRBV5-1 and TRBJ1-5; 9 nucleotides align to TRBD1. Looked up from germline, CDR1 is SGHRS and CDR2 is YFSETQ. This CDR3 comprises 14 residues. V lost 4 bases to trimming and J lost 5 bases; unmatched junction nucleotides: 4. CDR3 sequence reads: CASSPDRGDQPQHF. The CDR3 DNA sequence: TGCGCCAGCAGCCCCGACAGGGGGGATCAGCCCCAGCATTTT.

The V gene is TRBV5-1, the J gene TRBJ2-5, with 10 bases matching TRBD1. V gave up 4 bases and J gave up 3 bases; unmatched junction bases: 6. This CDR3 has 15 amino acids. Germline V gene sequence: CDR1 SGHRS, CDR2 YFSETQ. DNA of the CDR3: TGCGCCAGCAGCCGTGGGACAGGGGTGGAAGAGACCCAGTACTTC. Protein product: CASSRGTGVEETQYF. Combining the CDR3 with reference TRBV5-1 and TRBJ2-5 gives the whole variable domain KAGVTQTPRYLIKTRGQQVTLSCSPISGHRSVSWYQQTPGQGLQFLFEYFSETQRNKGNFPGRFSGRQFSNSRSEMNVSTLELGDSALYLCASSRGTGVEETQYFGPGTRLLVL.

The CDR3 DNA reads TGTGCCAGCAGTACCATCATGAGAGCACACACTGAAGCTTTCTTT. This gives the protein CASSTIMRAHTEAFF. V gene TRBV14 combines with J gene TRBJ1-1; D is unresolved. V lost 6 bases, J lost 3 bases, and 17 bases lay in between. This CDR3 region has 15 residues. The V gene's germline CDR1 is SGHDN and CDR2 FVKESK.

The chain employs TRBV7-2 and TRBJ2-5; 8 bases are shared with TRBD1. Losses at the gene ends were 7 bases for V and 3 bases for J; bases not matched to a gene: 7. Germline assignment: CDR1 SGHTA and CDR2 FQGNSA. The CDR3 totals 14 residues. This CDR3 is CASTPDRGKETQYF. The CDR3 coding sequence is TGTGCCAGCACCCCTGACAGGGGAAAAGAGACCCAGTACTTC.

This sequence joins TRBV4-3 and TRBJ1-4; the D is unclear. CDR3 length equals 15 residues. V was shortened by 0 bases and J by 11 bases, with 16 bases between the two germline ends. In germline, CDR1 is LGHNA, CDR2 YSLEER. The DNA for the CDR3 is TGCGCCAGCAGCCAAGACGTTCGGATTGGCGGTAAACTGTTTTTT. It encodes CASSQDVRIGGKLFF.

This sequence joins TRBV6-5 and TRBJ2-1; no clear D gene. CDR3 size: 13 residues. Per the germline V gene, CDR1 is MNHEY and CDR2 is SVGAGI. Trimming removed 2 bases at V and 5 bases at J, with 7 bases between. As DNA, the CDR3 is TGTGCCAGCAGTTACGGCAGTGACAATGAGCAGTTCTTC. This translates into CASSYGSDNEQFF.

The V gene is TRBV7-8, the J gene TRBJ1-5; 7 nucleotides line up with TRBD1. Per germline, CDR1 SGHVS and CDR2 FQNEAQ. V lost 1 base to trimming and J lost 9 bases; unmatched junction nucleotides: 6. This CDR3 has 14 residues. This chain's CDR3 is CASSLGGGFGPQHF. The CDR3 region has the DNA TGTGCCAGCAGCTTAGGAGGGGGCTTCGGGCCCCAGCATTTT.

The chain joins TRBV28 to TRBJ2-7, with 10 bases identical to TRBD2. The trim removed 3 bases at V and 2 bases at J, leaving 7 bases unmatched. Germline V gene lookup returns CDR1 MDHEN and CDR2 SYDVKM. There are 16 residues in the CDR3. CDR3 sequence reads: CASSFPTSGTPYEQYF. CDR3 in DNA: TGTGCCAGCAGTTTCCCCACTAGCGGGACACCCTACGAGCAGTACTTC.

The CDR3 DNA reads TGTGCCACCAGCGGGGGACTAGTCCGAGAGACCCAGTACTTC. Protein sequence: CATSGGLVRETQYF. The rearrangement joins TRBV15 to TRBJ2-5; TRBD2 aligns across 8 bases. There are 14 residues in the CDR3. CDR1 and CDR2 (germline): LNHNV, YYDKDF (reference sequence). V dropped 5 bases and J dropped 4; count of bases not matched to a gene: 6.

The rearrangement uses TRBV15 and TRBJ2-3, with D maybe TRBD1 (7 bases). V shed 8 bases and J shed 0 bases, with 12 bases lying between them. Germline assignment: CDR1 LNHNV and CDR2 YYDKDF (reference sequence). This CDR3 spans 14 amino acids. In nucleotides, the CDR3 is TGTGCCACCGGGAGGACAGGAAGCACAGATACGCAGTATTTT. Translated, it gives CATGRTGSTDTQYF.

The chain couples TRBV27 to TRBJ2-1; 10 nucleotides agree with TRBD2. This CDR3 contains 14 residues. The junction had 6 bases not matched to a gene; V was cut back by 10 bases and J by 3 bases. Germline loops: CDR1 MNHEY, CDR2 SMNVEV (reference sequence). The CDR3 nucleotides are TGTGCCACCAAGCGGGGGGGCGTCTACAATGAGCAGTTCTTC. As protein: CATKRGGVYNEQFF.

The chain is built from TRBV5-1 and TRBJ2-3, with TRBD2 matching 7 bases. The germline V gene encodes CDR1 SGHRS and CDR2 YFSETQ. With 2 bases clipped from V and 0 bases from J, the junction kept 6 bases outside the gene matches. There are 16 residues in the CDR3. The CDR3 DNA reads TGCGCCAGCAGCTTTGGGGCGGGAGCTAGCACAGATACGCAGTATTTT. Its translation: CASSFGAGASTDTQYF.

Notes on this clone: Other DNA variants within this sample encode the same CDR3. This chain joins TRBV7-9 and TRBJ2-6, with D uncertain. The CDR3 covers 11 residues. Germline V lookup: CDR1 SEHNR, CDR2 FQNEAQ (reference sequence). V lost 5 bases and J 13 bases, leaving 9 bases between the germline ends. CDR3 protein: CASSLGNVLTF. The CDR3 coding sequence is TGTGCCAGCAGCCTGGGCAATGTCCTGACTTTC.

The rearrangement joins TRBV19 to TRBJ1-2; TRBD1 aligns across 8 bases. This CDR3 spans 15 amino acids. Germline V gives CDR1 LNHDA, CDR2 SQIVND (reference sequence). The ends lost 6 bases at V and 0 bases at J; junction bases unmatched: 6. CDR3 amino acids: CASRRTGPANYGYTF. The CDR3 DNA reads TGTGCCAGTAGGCGGACAGGGCCAGCTAACTATGGCTACACCTTC.

The chain joins TRBV25-1 to TRBJ2-7; D gene ambiguous. The CDR3 consists of 10 residues. V shed 11 bases and J shed 6 bases, with 11 bases lying between them. Germline CDR1 reads MGHDK; CDR2 reads SYGVNS. CDR3 sequence (DNA): TGTGCCTCACCCCGCGCCGAGCAGTACTTC. Protein sequence: CASPRAEQYF.

The CDR3 spells CASSWWDSLSSYNEQFF. In DNA, the CDR3 is TGTGCCAGCAGCTGGTGGGACAGCCTTAGCTCCTACAATGAGCAGTTCTTC. V and J are TRBV7-9 and TRBJ2-1, with 7 positions matching TRBD1. The length of the CDR3 is 17 residues. CDR1 and CDR2 from the germline V gene are SEHNR and FQNEAQ (reference sequence). The V and J ends lost 4 bases and 0 bases, in that order; junction bases with no gene match: 9.

The chain is built from TRBV5-1 and TRBJ1-4, with D possibly being TRBD1 (6 bases). This CDR3 region has 16 residues. Trimming took off 3 bases at V and 5 bases at J, with 17 bases between the two ends. Germline CDR1 and CDR2: SGHRS and YFSETQ. The CDR3 spells CASSYLVGGLNEKLFF. The CDR3 nucleotides are TGCGCCAGCAGCTACCTGGTGGGGGGGCTGAATGAAAAACTGTTTTTT. Complete variable domain (other parts from reference TRBV5-1 and TRBJ1-4): KAGVTQTPRYLIKTRGQQVTLSCSPISGHRSVSWYQQTPGQGLQFLFEYFSETQRNKGNFPGRFSGRQFSNSRSEMNVSTLELGDSALYLCASSYLVGGLNEKLFFGSGTQLSVL.

As DNA, the CDR3 is TGTGCCAGCAGCCGAGGGGAGGGGTACAACTATGGCTACACCTTC. It codes for CASSRGEGYNYGYTF. V and J are TRBV9 and TRBJ1-2; D is perhaps TRBD1 (5 bases). The germline V and J ends were trimmed by 4 bases and 2 bases, with 15 bases remaining between them. The CDR3 sequence is 15 residues long. CDR1 is SGDLS and CDR2 is YYNGEE in the germline V gene. The full variable domain, rest sourced from reference TRBV9 and TRBJ1-2, is DSGVTQTPKHLITATGQRVTLRCSPRSGDLSVYWYQQSLDQGLQFLIQYYNGEERAKGNILERFSAQQFPDLHSELNLSSLELGDSALYFCASSRGEGYNYGYTFGSGTRLTVV.

The chain uses TRBV27 and TRBJ2-7, with D possibly TRBD2 on 7 matching bases. The ends were cut back, 4 bases at V and 0 bases at J, with 19 bases in the middle. The CDR3 loop spans 17 amino acids. CDR1 and CDR2 from the germline V gene are MNHEY and SMNVEV (reference sequence). Here the CDR3 DNA reads TGTGCCAGCAGTTCACCAGCAAGAGGGGGGGCCTCCTACGAGCAGTACTTC. Translating it yields CASSSPARGGASYEQYF.

The V gene is TRBV6-5, the J gene TRBJ2-2; maybe TRBD2 (6 bases). CDR1 is MNHEY and CDR2 is SVGAGI in the germline V gene. This CDR3 spans 16 amino acids. V was pared by 2 bases and J by 4 bases, with 14 bases between. The CDR3 protein is CASSYRANGGTGELFF. The DNA of the CDR3 is TGTGCCAGCAGTTACAGGGCAAACGGGGGCACCGGGGAGCTGTTTTTT.

DNA of the CDR3: TGTGCCAGCAGCTTATCACAGGGGAACACTGAAGCTTTCTTT. Translating gives CASSLSQGNTEAFF. The chain couples TRBV7-9 to TRBJ1-1; perhaps TRBD1 as D (6 bases). The CDR3 contains 14 residues. Germline V CDR1 and CDR2: SEHNR, FQNEAQ (reference sequence). Deletions cut 2 bases from V and 1 base from J, with 8 bases between.

V gene TRBV5-1 combines with J gene TRBJ2-7, with a weak D call TRBD2 (7 bases). The germline gives CDR1 SGHRS, CDR2 YFSETQ. V lost 0 bases and J 1 base, leaving 17 bases between the germline ends. CDR3 length: 17 residues. The CDR3 loop is CASSLDEGGTFSYEQYF. The DNA of the CDR3 is TGCGCCAGCAGCTTGGACGAGGGGGGGACCTTTTCCTACGAGCAGTACTTC.